The present T cell receptor beta chain was sequenced within a study of cytomegalovirus exposure and HLA in healthy donors (dated by TCRdb to 2017 to 2019). The study in broad terms: According to a later analysis, one platform produced both the 100 to 150 validation repertoires and the 670 or so repertoires of the first cohort. To predict cytomegalovirus infection status, the study brought together high-throughput TCR immunosequencing, statistical association of individual TCRs with disease status, and machine learning. Along with the approximately 650-subject first cohort, a separate validation cohort of over a hundred different subjects was used. The study aimed to test whether cataloging public T cell receptors could reveal signatures of past pathogen exposure.

Library preparation employed the immunoSEQ multiplex PCR assay. In the paper's pipeline: To diagnose cytomegalovirus status from the catalog of TCR beta chain sequences, a statistical classification framework was built. TCRdb took this table from immuneACCESS and kept in-frame rearrangements with V and J called. Such tables lack part of the clones; where checked against another copy, unresolved V genes explain under half of the gap, and the rest is unexplained. The DNA was the basis for D and trimming; V, J and clone size are from that table. For this sample there are around 65,000 clones; more than 85% appear just once. Roughly 5% of the sample lies in the top ten. The donors were included in the validation cohort of around 120 subjects, a group kept apart from the approximately 670-subject first cohort. The CDR3, from cysteine to phenylalanine, totals 16 residues. Only the CDR3 DNA is retained, 48 bases long and in frame from the first base. For this chain, trimming is 4 bases at the V end and 4 bases at the J end, and the number of junction bases without a gene match is 7. The CDR1 and CDR2 encoded by the germline V gene are MNHNS and SASEGT.

This clone has just a few counts. The antigen it binds to is not known. Base qualities are not provided; no much larger clone lies one nucleotide away. Overall study outcomes, separate from this receptor: Cytomegalovirus status was reported to be diagnosed by the classifier with high specificity and sensitivity in both the original and validation cohorts. Across donors, most TCR sequences were observed very rarely, whereas some public TCRs were present in many individuals. The validation cohort had no HLA typing available for a later analysis, so co-occurrence within that cohort was assessed over all 120 or so repertoires. The authors suggested that the approach could potentially be extended to other disease states and immunological phenotypes. The study gave a list of roughly 150 TCR beta chains associated with cytomegalovirus. In vitro tests confirmed that a few of the cytomegalovirus-associated TCR beta chains recognize cytomegalovirus antigens. A later analysis found that TCRs clustered in the first cohort also tended to co-occur in the 120 or so validation repertoires, with about 94% of cluster scores above 0.

The sequenced sample was PBMCs. This receptor chain uses TRBV6-1 and TRBJ2-1; TRBD2 lines up with 10 middle nucleotides. The TCR was taken from a man aged 18 to 30 in good health and CMV-seropositive. The DNA sequence is TGTGCCAGCAGTGTTGAAGCGGGAGGGTCTTACAATGAGCAGTTCTTC. This yields the protein CASSVEAGGSYNEQFF.